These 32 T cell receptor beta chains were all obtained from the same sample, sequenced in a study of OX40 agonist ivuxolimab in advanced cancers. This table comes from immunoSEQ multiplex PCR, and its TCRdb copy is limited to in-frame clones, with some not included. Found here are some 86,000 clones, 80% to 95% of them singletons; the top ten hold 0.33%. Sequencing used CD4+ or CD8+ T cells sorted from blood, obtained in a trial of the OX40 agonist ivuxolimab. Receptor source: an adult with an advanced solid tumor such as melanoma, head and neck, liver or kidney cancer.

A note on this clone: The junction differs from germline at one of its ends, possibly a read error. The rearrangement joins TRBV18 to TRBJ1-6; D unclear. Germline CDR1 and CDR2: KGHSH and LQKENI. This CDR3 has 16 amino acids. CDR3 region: CASSPRGPLDNSPFHF. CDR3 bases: TGTGCCAGCTCACCCCGAGGCCCTCTGGATAATTCACCCTTCCACTTT. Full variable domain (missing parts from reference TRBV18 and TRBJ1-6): NAGVMQNPRHLVRRRGQEARLRCSPMKGHSHVYWYRQLPEEGLKFMVYLQKENIIDESGMPKERFSAEFPKEGPSILRIQQVVRGDSAAYFCASSPRGPLDNSPFHFGNGTRLTVT.

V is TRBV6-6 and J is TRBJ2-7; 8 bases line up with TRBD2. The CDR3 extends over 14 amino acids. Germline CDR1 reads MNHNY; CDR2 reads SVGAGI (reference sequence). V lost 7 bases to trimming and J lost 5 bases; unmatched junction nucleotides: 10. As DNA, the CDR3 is TGTGCCAGCAAGGCATGGCGGGGGGACGACGAGCAGTACTTC. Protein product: CASKAWRGDDEQYF.

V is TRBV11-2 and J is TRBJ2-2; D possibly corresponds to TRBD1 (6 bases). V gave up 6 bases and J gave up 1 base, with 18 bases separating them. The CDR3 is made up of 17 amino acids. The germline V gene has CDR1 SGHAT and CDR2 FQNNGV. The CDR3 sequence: CASRTQPGQKNTGELFF. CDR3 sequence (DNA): TGTGCCAGCAGGACACAACCGGGACAAAAGAACACCGGGGAGCTGTTTTTT.

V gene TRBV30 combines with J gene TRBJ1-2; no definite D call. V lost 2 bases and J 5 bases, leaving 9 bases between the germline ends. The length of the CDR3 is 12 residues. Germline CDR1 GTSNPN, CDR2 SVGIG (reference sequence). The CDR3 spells CAWSLGAYGYTF. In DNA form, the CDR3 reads TGTGCCTGGAGTTTGGGAGCTTATGGCTACACCTTC.

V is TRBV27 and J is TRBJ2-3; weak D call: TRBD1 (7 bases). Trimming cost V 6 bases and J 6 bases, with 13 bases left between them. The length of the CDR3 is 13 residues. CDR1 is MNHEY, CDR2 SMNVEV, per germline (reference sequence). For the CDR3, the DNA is TGTGCCAGCAGGATCTCAGGGGGGGATACGCAGTATTTT. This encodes CASRISGGDTQYF.

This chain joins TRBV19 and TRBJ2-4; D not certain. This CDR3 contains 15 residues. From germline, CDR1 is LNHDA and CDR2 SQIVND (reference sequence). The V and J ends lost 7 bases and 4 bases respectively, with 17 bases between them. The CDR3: CASTSYIDSKNIQYF. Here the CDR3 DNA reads TGTGCCAGTACCTCCTATATAGACTCGAAAAACATTCAGTACTTC.

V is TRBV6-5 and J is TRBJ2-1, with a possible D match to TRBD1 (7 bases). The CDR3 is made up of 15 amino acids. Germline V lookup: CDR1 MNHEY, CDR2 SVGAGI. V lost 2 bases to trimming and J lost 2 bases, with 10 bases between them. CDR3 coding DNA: TGTGCCAGCAGTTACGGCAGGGGGGCCTACAATGAGCAGTTCTTC. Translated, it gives CASSYGRGAYNEQFF.

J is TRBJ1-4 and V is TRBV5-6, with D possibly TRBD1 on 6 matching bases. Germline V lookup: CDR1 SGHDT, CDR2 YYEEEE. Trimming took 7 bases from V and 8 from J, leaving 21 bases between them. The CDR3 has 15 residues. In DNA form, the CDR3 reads TGTGCCAGCTTCACTAGACGGGGGCTGGAAGAAAAACTGTTTTTT. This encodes CASFTRRGLEEKLFF.

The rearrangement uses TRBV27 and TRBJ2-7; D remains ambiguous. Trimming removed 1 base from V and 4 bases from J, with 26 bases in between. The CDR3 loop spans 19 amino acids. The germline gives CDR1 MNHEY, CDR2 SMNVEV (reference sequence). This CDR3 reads CASSLFGTWATRPTYEQYF. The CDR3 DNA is TGTGCCAGCAGTTTATTTGGTACCTGGGCCACCCGACCGACGTACGAGCAGTACTTC.

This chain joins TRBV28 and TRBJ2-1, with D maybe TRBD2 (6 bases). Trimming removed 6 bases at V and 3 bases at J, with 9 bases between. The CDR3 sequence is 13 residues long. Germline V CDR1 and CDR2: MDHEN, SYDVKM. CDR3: CASRGGVYNEQFF. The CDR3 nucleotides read TGTGCCAGCAGGGGGGGTGTCTACAATGAGCAGTTCTTC.

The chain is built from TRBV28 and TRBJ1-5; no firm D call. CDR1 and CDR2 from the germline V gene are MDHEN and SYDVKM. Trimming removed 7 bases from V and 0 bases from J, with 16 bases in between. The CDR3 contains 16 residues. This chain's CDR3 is CASNIKSFRSNQPQHF. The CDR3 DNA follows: TGTGCCAGCAACATAAAGTCATTCCGTAGCAATCAGCCCCAGCATTTT.

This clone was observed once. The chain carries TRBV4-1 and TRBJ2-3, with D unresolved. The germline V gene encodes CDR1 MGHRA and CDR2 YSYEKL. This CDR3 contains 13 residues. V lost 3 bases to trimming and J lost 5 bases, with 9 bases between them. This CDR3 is CASSQRSGDTQYF. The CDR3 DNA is TGCGCCAGCAGCCAGAGGTCCGGAGATACGCAGTATTTT.

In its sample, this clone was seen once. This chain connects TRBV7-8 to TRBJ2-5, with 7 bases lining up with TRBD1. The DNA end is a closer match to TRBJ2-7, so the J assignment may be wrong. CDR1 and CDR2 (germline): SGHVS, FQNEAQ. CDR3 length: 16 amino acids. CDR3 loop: CASSFPEDRTSYEQYF. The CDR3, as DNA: TGTGCCAGCAGCTTCCCCGAGGACAGGACTTCCTACGAGCAGTACTTC.

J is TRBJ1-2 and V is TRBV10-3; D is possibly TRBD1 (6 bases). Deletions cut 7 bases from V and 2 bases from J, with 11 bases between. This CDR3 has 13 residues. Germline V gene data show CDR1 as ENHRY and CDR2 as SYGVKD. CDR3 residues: CAITDRPNYGYTF. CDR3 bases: TGTGCCATCACGGACAGACCGAACTATGGCTACACCTTC.

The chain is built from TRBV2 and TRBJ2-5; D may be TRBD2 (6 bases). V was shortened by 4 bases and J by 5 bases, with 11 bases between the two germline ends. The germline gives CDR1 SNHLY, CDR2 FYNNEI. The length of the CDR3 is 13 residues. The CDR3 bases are TGTGCCAGCAGTGGGGACTCGAGGGAGACCCAGTACTTC. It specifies CASSGDSRETQYF. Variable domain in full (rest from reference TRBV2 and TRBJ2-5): EPEVTQTPSHQVTQMGQEVILRCVPISNHLYFYWYRQILGQKVEFLVSFYNNEISEKSEIFDDQFSVERPDGSNFTLKIRSTKLEDSAMYFCASSGDSRETQYFGPGTRLLVL.

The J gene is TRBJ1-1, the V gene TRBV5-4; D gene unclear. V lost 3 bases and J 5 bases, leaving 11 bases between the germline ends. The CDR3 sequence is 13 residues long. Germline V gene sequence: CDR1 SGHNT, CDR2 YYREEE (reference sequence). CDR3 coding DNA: TGTGCCAGCAGCTACCGAGGAGGGACTGAAGCTTTCTTT. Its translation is CASSYRGGTEAFF.

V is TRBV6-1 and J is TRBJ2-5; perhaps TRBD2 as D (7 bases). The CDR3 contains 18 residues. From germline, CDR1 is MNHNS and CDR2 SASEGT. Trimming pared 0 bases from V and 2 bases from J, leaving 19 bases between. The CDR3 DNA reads TGTGCCAGCAGTGAAGCGCTTCAAGGGGGGGGCTATCAAGAGACCCAGTACTTC. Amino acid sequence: CASSEALQGGGYQETQYF.

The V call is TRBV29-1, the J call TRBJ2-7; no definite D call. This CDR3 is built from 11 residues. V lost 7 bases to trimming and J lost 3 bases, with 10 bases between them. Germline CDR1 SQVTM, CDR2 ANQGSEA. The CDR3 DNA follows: TGCAGCGAAATACAAGACTACGAGCAGTACGTC. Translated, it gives CSEIQDYEQYV.

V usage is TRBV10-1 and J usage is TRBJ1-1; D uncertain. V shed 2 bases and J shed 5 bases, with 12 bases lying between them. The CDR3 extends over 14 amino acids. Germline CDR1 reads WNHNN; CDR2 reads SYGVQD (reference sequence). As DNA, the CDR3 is TGCGCCAGCAGTGAGCTGCTAGGGCAAACTGAAGCTTTCTTT. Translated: CASSELLGQTEAFF.

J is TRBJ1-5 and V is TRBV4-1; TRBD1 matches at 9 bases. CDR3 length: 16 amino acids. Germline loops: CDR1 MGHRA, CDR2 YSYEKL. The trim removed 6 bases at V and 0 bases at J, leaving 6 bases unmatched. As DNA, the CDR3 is TGCGCCAGCAGGGCAAAACAGGGGGCTAGCAATCAGCCCCAGCATTTT. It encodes CASRAKQGASNQPQHF.

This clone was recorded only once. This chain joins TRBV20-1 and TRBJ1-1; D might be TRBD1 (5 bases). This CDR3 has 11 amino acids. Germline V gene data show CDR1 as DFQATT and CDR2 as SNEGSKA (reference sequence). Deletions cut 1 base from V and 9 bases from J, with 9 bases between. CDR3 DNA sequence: TGCAGTGCTAGAGGGCAGGGACAAGCTTTCTTT. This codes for CSARGQGQAFF.

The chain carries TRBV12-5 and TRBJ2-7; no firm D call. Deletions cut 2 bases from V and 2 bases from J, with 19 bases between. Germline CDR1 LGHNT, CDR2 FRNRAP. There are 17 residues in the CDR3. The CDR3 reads CASGLFFDQTLPYEQYF. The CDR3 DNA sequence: TGTGCTAGTGGTTTGTTTTTTGATCAAACACTCCCCTACGAGCAGTACTTC.

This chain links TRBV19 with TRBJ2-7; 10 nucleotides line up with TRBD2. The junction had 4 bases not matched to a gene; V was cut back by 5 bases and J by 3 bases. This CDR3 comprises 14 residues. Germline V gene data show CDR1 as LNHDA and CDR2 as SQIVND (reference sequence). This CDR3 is CASSLAGANYEQYF. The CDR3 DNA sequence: TGTGCCAGTAGTCTAGCGGGGGCGAACTACGAGCAGTACTTC.

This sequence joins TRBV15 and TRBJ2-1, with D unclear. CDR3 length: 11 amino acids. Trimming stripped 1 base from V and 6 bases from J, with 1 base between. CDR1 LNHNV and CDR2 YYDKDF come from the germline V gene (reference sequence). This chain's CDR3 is CATSRVNEQFF. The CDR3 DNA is TGTGCCACCAGCAGAGTCAATGAGCAGTTCTTC.

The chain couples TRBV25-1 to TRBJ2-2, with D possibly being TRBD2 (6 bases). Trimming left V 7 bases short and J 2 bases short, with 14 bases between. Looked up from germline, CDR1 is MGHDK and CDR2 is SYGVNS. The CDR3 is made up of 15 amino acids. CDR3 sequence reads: CASTRPGDNTGELFF. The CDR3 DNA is TGTGCCAGCACCCGCCCGGGGGACAACACCGGGGAGCTGTTTTTT.

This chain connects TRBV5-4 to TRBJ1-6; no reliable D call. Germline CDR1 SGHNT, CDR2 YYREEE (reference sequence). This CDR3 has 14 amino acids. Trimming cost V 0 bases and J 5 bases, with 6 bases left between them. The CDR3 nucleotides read TGTGCCAGCAGCTTGGAACAGAATAATTCACCCCTCCACTTT. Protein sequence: CASSLEQNNSPLHF.

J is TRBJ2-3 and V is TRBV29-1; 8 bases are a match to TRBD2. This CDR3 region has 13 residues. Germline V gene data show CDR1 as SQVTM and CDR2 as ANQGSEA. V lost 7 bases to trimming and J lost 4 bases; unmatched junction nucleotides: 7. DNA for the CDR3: TGCAGCGCAAGCGGGGGACTCGCAGATACGCAGTATTTT. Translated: CSASGGLADTQYF.

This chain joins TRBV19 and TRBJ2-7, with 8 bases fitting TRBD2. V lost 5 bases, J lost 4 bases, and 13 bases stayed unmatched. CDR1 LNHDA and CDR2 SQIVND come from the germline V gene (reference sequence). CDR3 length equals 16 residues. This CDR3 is CASSRTSGPGTYEQYF. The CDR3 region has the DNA TGTGCCAGTAGTCGAACTAGCGGTCCTGGAACATACGAGCAGTACTTC.

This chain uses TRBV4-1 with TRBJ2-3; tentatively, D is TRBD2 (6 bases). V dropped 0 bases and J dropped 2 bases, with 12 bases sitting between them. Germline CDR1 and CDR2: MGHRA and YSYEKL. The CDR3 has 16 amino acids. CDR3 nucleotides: TGCGCCAGCAGCCAAGATCGCGGGGTGAACACAGATACGCAGTATTTT. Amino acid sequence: CASSQDRGVNTDTQYF.

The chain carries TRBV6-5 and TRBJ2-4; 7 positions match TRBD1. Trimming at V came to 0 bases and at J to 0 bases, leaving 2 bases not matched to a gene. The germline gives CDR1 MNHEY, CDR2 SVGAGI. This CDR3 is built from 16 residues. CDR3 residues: CASSYSRGLAKNIQYF. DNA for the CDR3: TGTGCCAGCAGTTACTCGAGGGGGCTAGCCAAAAACATTCAGTACTTC.

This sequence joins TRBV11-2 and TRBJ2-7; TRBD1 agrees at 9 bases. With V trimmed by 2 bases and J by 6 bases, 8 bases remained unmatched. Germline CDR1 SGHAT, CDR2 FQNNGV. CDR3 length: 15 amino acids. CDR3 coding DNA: TGTGCCAGCAGCTTAACCACGGGACAGGGTGTCGAGCAGTACGTC. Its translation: CASSLTTGQGVEQYV.

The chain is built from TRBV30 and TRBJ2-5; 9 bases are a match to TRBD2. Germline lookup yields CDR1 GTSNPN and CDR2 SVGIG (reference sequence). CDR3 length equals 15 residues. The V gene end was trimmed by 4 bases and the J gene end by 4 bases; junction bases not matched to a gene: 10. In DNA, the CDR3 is TGTGCCTGGAATGTCCCTAGCGGGGCAATAGAGACCCAGTACTTC. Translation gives CAWNVPSGAIETQYF.